This TCR beta chain was observed in a study of blood T cell repertoires in COVID-19. Sequenced by immunoSEQ multiplex PCR; TCRdb stores in-frame clones only, minus some. Of roughly 15,000 clones detected, approximately 80% appear once; the ten largest clones hold roughly a quarter. This clone was seen a handful of times. V gave up 1 base and J gave up 7 bases, with 13 bases separating them. Germline CDR1 and CDR2: LGHNA and YNFKEQ. The CDR3 covers 15 residues. The sequenced sample consisted of peripheral blood. The sequence derives from a woman in her forties or fifties with active or convalescent COVID-19. This chain links TRBV4-2 with TRBJ2-2; a possible D gene is TRBD1 (6 bases). The CDR3, as DNA: TGTGCCAGCAGCCAAGGGCAGGGGCGCAACGGGGAGCTGTTTTTT. This encodes CASSQGQGRNGELFF.